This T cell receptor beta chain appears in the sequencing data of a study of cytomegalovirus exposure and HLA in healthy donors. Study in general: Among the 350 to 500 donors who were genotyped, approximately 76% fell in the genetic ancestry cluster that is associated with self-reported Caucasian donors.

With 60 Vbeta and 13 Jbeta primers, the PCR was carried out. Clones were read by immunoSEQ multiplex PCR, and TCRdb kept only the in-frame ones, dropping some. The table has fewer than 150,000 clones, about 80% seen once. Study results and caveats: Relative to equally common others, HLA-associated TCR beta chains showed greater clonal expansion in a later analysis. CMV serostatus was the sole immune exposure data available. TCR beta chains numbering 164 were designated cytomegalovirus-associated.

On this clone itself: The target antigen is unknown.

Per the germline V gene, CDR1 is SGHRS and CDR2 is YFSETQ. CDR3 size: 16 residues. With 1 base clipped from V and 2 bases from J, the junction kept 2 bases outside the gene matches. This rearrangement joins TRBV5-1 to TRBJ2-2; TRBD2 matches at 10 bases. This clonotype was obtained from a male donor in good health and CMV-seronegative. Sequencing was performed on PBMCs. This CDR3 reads CASSLSSGGNTGELFF. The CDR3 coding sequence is TGCGCCAGCAGCTTGTCTAGCGGGGGAAACACCGGGGAGCTGTTTTTT.